This T cell receptor (beta chain) was identified in a study of T cell repertoires in cytomegalovirus infection. The overall study: Selection of CMV epitopes for the study included recently identified HLA-C-restricted and well-studied HLA-B-restricted ones. General observations from the study: The response measured ex vivo was dominated by TCR beta clonotypes (HLA-C-restricted and CMV-specific).

TCRdb reprocessed the reads with MiXCR, giving one entry per CDR3 protein. The table has about 52,000 distinct CDR3 sequences, roughly 21% seen once; the top ten hold just under 80%. CDR1 is LGHNA, CDR2 YSLEER, per germline. The CDR3 is made up of 17 amino acids. This clonotype has a handful of counts. Its antigen is undetermined. Sequence at one end of the junction differs from germline and may be a read error. The TCR originated in a human donor in good health (CMV status not recorded). Some clones in this sample may be carry-over from other donors' samples. V is TRBV4-3 and J is TRBJ2-3; no clear D. The specimen comprised CD8+ T cells from cultured PBMCs, sampled from culture after CMV antigen stimulation. The CDR3 is CASGQDPPLLTTDTQYF. The CDR3 DNA reads TGCGCCAGCGGCCAAGACCCCCCGCTCCTAACCACAGATACGCAGTATTTT.